Listed below are T cell receptor beta chains from one sample, sequenced in a study of shared clonotypes between healthy human individuals. TCRdb's copy holds only in-frame clones and misses some; the assay was immunoSEQ multiplex PCR. The sample yields some 2,000,000 clones, roughly 95% seen once. Sample: naive CD4+ T cells sorted from blood. The receptor set was obtained from a man aged 18 to 30 in good health. Both conserved end residues are part of each CDR3. The D gene is left open where the match is weak. Expanded clones are given a class, and other clones once, few, many or no size at all.

TRBV18	-	-	TRBJ2-7	TGTGCCAGCTCGCTTGCTTACTCCGAAACCTACGAGCAGTACTTC	CASSLAYSETYEQYF
TRBV28	-	-	TRBJ1-4	TGTGCCAGCAGCGAAAGGGGGTCATTAGGTGAAAAACTGTTTTTT	CASSERGSLGEKLFF
TRBV30	-	-	TRBJ2-7	TGTGCCGGGGACGGGACTGCGGCGTACGAGCAGTACTTC	CAGDGTAAYEQYF
TRBV10-3	-	once	TRBJ1-2	TGTGCCATCAGTGAAGGGGAGGGCTACACCTTC	CAISEGEGYTF
TRBV25-1	-	-	TRBJ2-4	TGTGCCAGCAGTGAATCACAGATAGCCAAAAACATTCAGTACTTC	CASSESQIAKNIQYF
TRBV4-1	-	-	TRBJ2-6	TGCGCCAGCAGCCAAGCCTCTCTCGGCTCTGGGGCCAACGTCCTGACTTTC	CASSQASLGSGANVLTF
TRBV5-1	-	-	TRBJ2-1	TGCGCCAGCAGGGGGCAGAACGATGAGCAGTTCTTC	CASRGQNDEQFF
TRBV27	TRBD1	-	TRBJ1-5	TGTGCCAGCAGTTTACTCCCGGGACAGGGGGATCAGCCCCAGCATTTT	CASSLLPGQGDQPQHF
TRBV6-1	-	-	TRBJ1-1	TGTGCCGCCGCACGTGGCACTGAAGCTTTCTTT	CAAARGTEAFF
TRBV5-6	TRBD1	once	TRBJ2-2	TGTGCCAGCAGCGATTTGACAGGGCGGACCGGGGAGCTGTTTTTT	CASSDLTGRTGELFF
TRBV6-6	TRBD1	once	TRBJ2-2	TGTGCCAGCAGCACCGATGTAAGGGGGCGGACCGGGGAGCTGTTTTTT	CASSTDVRGRTGELFF
TRBV19	TRBD2	-	TRBJ2-5	TGTGCCAGTGGCACAACCGGGACTAGCGGGGGGCTTATTCAAGAGACCCAGTACTTC	CASGTTGTSGGLIQETQYF
TRBV5-4	-	-	TRBJ2-7	TGTGCCAGCAGCATCCGGGATACCGCCTACGAGCAGTACTTC	CASSIRDTAYEQYF
TRBV9	-	once	TRBJ2-2	TGTGCCAGCAGCCCCCGATGGGGGCAGCTGTTTTTT	CASSPRWGQLFF
TRBV7-8	-	-	TRBJ2-7	TGTGCCAGCAGCTGGGGACTCTCGGAGCAGTACTTC	CASSWGLSEQYF
TRBV2	-	once	TRBJ1-5	TGTGCCAGCAGTGACCAAACCTGGAGGCAGCCCCAGCATTTT	CASSDQTWRQPQHF
TRBV10-2	-	-	TRBJ1-5	TGCGCCAGCAGGGGTGGCAATCAGCCCCAGCATTTT	CASRGGNQPQHF
TRBV6-6	-	-	TRBJ2-1	TGTGCCAGCAGTTGGGGGCCATCCTACAATGAGCAGTTCTTC	CASSWGPSYNEQFF
TRBV7-9	-	-	TRBJ1-5	TGTGCCAGCCCTAGCCAGCCCCAGCATTTT	CASPSQPQHF
TRBV10-3	TRBD1	-	TRBJ1-1	TGTGCCACTGGGACAGGGATAAGCGGGAACACTGAAGCTTTCTTT	CATGTGISGNTEAFF
TRBV18	-	-	TRBJ2-7	TGTGCCAGCTCTACTGGACAGTCAACCTACGAGCAGTACTTC	CASSTGQSTYEQYF
TRBV5-4	-	-	TRBJ1-1	TGTGCCAGCAGCTTGGCCTTCGGGGGAAACACTGAAGCTTTCTTT	CASSLAFGGNTEAFF
TRBV7-2	TRBD2	-	TRBJ2-7	TGTGCCAGCAGCCCAGGGGGACTAGCGGCTTACGAGCAGTACTTC	CASSPGGLAAYEQYF
TRBV29-1	TRBD2	-	TRBJ2-3	TGCAGCGTTGACGCCTTTCCGGGACTAGCGGGGGAATACACAGATACGCAGTATTTT	CSVDAFPGLAGEYTDTQYF
TRBV2	-	once	TRBJ1-2	TGTGCCAGCAAATGGGATGGAGGGGGTGGTGGCTACACCTTC	CASKWDGGGGGYTF
TRBV7-3	TRBD2	-	TRBJ2-7	TGTGCCAGCAGCCTCGGGGGGGTTAACTCCTACGAGCAGTACTTC	CASSLGGVNSYEQYF
TRBV2	-	-	TRBJ1-4	TGTGCCAGCAGGTGGGGGACGGCTAATGAAAAACTGTTTTTT	CASRWGTANEKLFF
TRBV7-2	-	-	TRBJ1-1	TGTGCCAGCAGCTTAAAAAGGGGAACTGAAGCTTTCTTT	CASSLKRGTEAFF
TRBV2	TRBD1	-	TRBJ2-1	TGTGCCAGCAGCGGTACCTGGACAGGGAAAAGTTACAATGAGCAGTTCTTC	CASSGTWTGKSYNEQFF
TRBV5-1	-	once	TRBJ1-4	TGCGCCAGCAGCTGGGAAGGCGGGACTAATGAAAAACTGTTTTTT	CASSWEGGTNEKLFF
TRBV18	-	-	TRBJ2-1	TGTGCCAGCTCACCCGCCATAACCAATGAGCAGTTCTTC	CASSPAITNEQFF
TRBV29-1	TRBD1	-	TRBJ1-2	TGCAGCGTTGGGACAGGGCTTAGGGGTGACTATGGCTACACCTTC	CSVGTGLRGDYGYTF
TRBV4-2	-	-	TRBJ2-3	TGTGCCAGCAGCCAAGATCCCGGGGGGCGGGGAGATACGCAGTATTTT	CASSQDPGGRGDTQYF
TRBV7-2	-	-	TRBJ2-2	TGTGCCAGCAGCAGGCCCCCCATCTTGGGGACCGGGGAGCTGTTTTTT	CASSRPPILGTGELFF
TRBV6-1	-	-	TRBJ1-2	TGTGCCAGCAGTGAAGGACAGTCAGTCTATGGCTACACCTTC	CASSEGQSVYGYTF
TRBV5-1	TRBD2	once	TRBJ2-5	TGCGCCAGCAGCTTGTATGCCCGCCTAGCGGAGTTCGAAGTTACCCAGTACTTC	CASSLYARLAEFEVTQYF
TRBV4-1	TRBD1	-	TRBJ1-2	TGCGCCAGCAGCCAACTCCCGGGACAGGGGCTACTTAACTATGGCTACACCTTC	CASSQLPGQGLLNYGYTF
TRBV10-2	-	-	TRBJ2-5	TGCGCCAGCAGTGAGTCTTCATCACAAGAGACCCAGTACTTC	CASSESSSQETQYF
TRBV7-9	-	-	TRBJ2-7	TGTGCCAGCAGCTTATTGGGGGTCGAGCAGTACTTC	CASSLLGVEQYF
TRBV4-1	TRBD1	once	TRBJ1-2	TGCGCCAGCAGCCAGGTCCATAAATCCGGGACAGGGTTTGGCTACACCTTC	CASSQVHKSGTGFGYTF
TRBV18	-	-	TRBJ2-2	TGTGCCAGCTCACCCGGCGCAGCGGCGAACACCGGGGAGCTGTTTTTT	CASSPGAAANTGELFF
TRBV10-3	-	-	TRBJ1-6	TGTGCCATCAGTGCCCGGCGGGATAATTCACCCCTCCACTTT	CAISARRDNSPLHF
TRBV19	-	-	TRBJ1-1	TGTGCCAGTAGTGTGCGGGTACTAAACACTGAAGCTTTCTTT	CASSVRVLNTEAFF
TRBV5-6	-	-	TRBJ2-3	TGTGCCAGCAGCTGGGGCCGCGGGGATACGCAGTATTTT	CASSWGRGDTQYF
TRBV13	-	-	TRBJ2-5	TGTGCCAGCAGTTTAGGGGCCCAAGAGACCCAGTACTTC	CASSLGAQETQYF
TRBV18	-	-	TRBJ2-5	TGTGCCAGCTCACCAAGACAGGAGACCCAGTACTTC	CASSPRQETQYF
TRBV15	-	-	TRBJ2-5	TGTGCCACCAGCAGAGTGTCAGGTCGAGAGACCCAGTACTTC	CATSRVSGRETQYF
TRBV27	-	-	TRBJ1-6	TGTGCCAGCAGCCTCAGGACAGATAATTCACCCCTCCACTTT	CASSLRTDNSPLHF
TRBV15	-	-	TRBJ2-6	TGTGCCACCAGTAGGGGGATTAACCCCTCTGGGGCCAACGTCCTGACTTTC	CATSRGINPSGANVLTF
TRBV6-5	-	-	TRBJ2-7	TGTGCCAGCAGACCACCCGGGGGCGACCGGGAGCAGTACTTC	CASRPPGGDREQYF
TRBV4-3	-	once	TRBJ2-1	TGCGCCAGCAGCCAAGAGATTGGGGGGATATTTGAGGCGGGGAAATACAATGAGCAGTTCTTC	CASSQEIGGIFEAGKYNEQFF